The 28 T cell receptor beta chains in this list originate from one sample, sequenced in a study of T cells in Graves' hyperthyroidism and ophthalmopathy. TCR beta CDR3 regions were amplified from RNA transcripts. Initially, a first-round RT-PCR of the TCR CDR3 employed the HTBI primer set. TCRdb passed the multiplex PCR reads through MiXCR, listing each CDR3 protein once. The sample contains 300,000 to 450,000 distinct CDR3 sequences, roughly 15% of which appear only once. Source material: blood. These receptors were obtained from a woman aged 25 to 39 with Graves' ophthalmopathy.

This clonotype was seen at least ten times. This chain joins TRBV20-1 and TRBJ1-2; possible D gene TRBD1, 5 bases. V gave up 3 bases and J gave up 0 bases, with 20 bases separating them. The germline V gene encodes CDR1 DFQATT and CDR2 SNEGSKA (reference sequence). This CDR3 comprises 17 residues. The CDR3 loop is CSARGDGQSYANYGYTF. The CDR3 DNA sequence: TGCAGTGCTAGGGGGGACGGGCAGAGCTATGCTAACTATGGCTACACCTTC.

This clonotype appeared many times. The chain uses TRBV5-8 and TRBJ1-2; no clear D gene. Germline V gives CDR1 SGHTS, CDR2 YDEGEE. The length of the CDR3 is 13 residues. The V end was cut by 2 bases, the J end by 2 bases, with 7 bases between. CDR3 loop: CASSLNSNYGYTF. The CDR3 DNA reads TGTGCCAGCAGCTTAAACAGCAACTATGGCTACACCTTC.

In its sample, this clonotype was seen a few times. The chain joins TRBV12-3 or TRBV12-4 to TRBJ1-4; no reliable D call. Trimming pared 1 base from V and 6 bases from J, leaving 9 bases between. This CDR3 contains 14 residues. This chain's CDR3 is CASSLGEIDEKLFF. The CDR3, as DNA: TGTGCCAGCAGTTTAGGGGAGATCGATGAAAAACTGTTTTTT.

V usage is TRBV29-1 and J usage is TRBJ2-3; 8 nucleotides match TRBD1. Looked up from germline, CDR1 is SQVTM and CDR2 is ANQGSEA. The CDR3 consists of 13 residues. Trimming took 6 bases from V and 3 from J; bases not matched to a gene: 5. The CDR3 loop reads CSVRGRQTDTQYF. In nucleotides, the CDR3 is TGCAGCGTCAGGGGGCGCCAGACAGATACGCAGTATTTT.

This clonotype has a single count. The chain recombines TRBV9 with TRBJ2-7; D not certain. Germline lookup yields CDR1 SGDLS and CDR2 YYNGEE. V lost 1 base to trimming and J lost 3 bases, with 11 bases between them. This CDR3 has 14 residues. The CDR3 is CASSVSYSDYEQYF. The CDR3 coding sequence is TGTGCCAGCAGCGTATCCTATTCCGACTACGAGCAGTACTTC.

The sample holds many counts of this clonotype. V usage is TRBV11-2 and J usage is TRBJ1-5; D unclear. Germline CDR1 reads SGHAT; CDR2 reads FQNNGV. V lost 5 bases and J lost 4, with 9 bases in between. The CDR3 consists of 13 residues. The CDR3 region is CASSAGLNQPQHF. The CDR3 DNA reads TGTGCCAGCAGCGCGGGGTTAAATCAGCCCCAGCATTTT.

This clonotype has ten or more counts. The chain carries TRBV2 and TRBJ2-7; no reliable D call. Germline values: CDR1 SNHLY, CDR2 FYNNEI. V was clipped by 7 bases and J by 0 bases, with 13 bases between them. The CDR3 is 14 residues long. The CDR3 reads CASKHYPSSYEQYF. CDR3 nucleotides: TGTGCCAGCAAGCACTACCCTAGCTCCTACGAGCAGTACTTC.

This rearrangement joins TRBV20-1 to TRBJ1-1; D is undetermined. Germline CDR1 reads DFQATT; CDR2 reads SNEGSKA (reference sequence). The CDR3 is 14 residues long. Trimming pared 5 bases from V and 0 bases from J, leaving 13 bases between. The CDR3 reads CSAGEGALNTEAFF. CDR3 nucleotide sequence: TGCAGTGCTGGGGAGGGAGCCCTGAACACTGAAGCTTTCTTT.

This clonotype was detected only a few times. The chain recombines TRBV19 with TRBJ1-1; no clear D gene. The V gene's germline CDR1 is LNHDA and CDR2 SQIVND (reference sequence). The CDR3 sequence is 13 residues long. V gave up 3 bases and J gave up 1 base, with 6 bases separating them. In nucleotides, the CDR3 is TGTGCCAGTAGTATTCTGCCGAACACTGAAGCTTTCTTT. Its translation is CASSILPNTEAFF.

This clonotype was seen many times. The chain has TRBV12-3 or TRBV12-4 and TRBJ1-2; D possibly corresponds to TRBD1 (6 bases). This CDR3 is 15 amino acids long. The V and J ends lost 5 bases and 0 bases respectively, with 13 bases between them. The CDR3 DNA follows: TGTGCCAGCAGTCCACAGGGACACGCTAACTATGGCTACACCTTC. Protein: CASSPQGHANYGYTF.

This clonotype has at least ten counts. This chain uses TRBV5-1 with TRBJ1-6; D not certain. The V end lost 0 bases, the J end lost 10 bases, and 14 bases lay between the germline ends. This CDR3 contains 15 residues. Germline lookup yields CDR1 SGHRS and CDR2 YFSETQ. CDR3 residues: CASSLERFPESPLHF. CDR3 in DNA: TGCGCCAGCAGCTTGGAACGATTCCCAGAATCACCCCTCCACTTT.

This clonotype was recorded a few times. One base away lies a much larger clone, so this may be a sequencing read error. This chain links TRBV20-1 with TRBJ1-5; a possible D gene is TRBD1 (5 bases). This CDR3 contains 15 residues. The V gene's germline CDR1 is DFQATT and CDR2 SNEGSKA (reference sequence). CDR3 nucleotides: TGCAGTGCTAGAGGGATAGGATGGGGCAATCAGCACCAGCATTTT. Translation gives CSARGIGWGNQHQHF.

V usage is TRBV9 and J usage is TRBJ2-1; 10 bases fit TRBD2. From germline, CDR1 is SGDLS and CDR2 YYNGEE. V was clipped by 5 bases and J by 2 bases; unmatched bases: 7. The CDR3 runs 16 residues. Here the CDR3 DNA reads TGTGCCAGCAGTGATAAAGCGGGGGGGCCCTACAATGAGCAGTTCTTC. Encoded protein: CASSDKAGGPYNEQFF. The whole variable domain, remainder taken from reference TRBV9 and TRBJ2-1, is DSGVTQTPKHLITATGQRVTLRCSPRSGDLSVYWYQQSLDQGLQFLIQYYNGEERAKGNILERFSAQQFPDLHSELNLSSLELGDSALYFCASSDKAGGPYNEQFFGPGTRLTVL.

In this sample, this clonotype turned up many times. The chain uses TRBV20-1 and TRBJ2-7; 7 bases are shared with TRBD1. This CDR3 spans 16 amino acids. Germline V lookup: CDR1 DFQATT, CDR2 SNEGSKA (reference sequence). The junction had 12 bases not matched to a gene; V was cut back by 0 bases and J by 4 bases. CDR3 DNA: TGCAGTGCTAGAGATGCGACGTCAGGGGGTGTTTACGAGCAGTACTTC. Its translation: CSARDATSGGVYEQYF.

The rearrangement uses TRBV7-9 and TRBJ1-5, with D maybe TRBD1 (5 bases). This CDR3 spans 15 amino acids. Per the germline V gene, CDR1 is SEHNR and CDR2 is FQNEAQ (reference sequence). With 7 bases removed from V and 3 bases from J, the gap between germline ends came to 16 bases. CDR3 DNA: TGTGCCAGCATAGACACCAGGGCCTCCAATCAGCCCCAGCATTTT. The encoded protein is CASIDTRASNQPQHF.

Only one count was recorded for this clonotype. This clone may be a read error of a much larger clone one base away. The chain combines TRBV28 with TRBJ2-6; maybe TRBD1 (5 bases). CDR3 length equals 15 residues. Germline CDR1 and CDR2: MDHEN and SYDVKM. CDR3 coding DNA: TGTGCCACCGAGTGGAGAGACCCTGGGGCCAGCGTCCTGACTTTC. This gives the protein CATEWRDPGASVLTF.

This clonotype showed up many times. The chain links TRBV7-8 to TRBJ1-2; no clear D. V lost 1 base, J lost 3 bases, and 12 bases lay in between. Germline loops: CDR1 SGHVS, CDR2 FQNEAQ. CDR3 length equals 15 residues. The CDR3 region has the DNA TGTGCCAGCAGCTTAGGGTTCGGCGGCGACTATGGCTACACCTTC. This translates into CASSLGFGGDYGYTF.

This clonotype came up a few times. This CDR3 is CASSVSERVRGYTF. DNA of the CDR3: TGTGCCAGCAGTGTAAGTGAGAGGGTTCGTGGCTACACCTTC. This chain links TRBV25-1 with TRBJ1-2; D remains unclear. The germline V gene has CDR1 MGHDK and CDR2 SYGVNS. Trimming stripped 4 bases from V and 7 bases from J, with 16 bases between. This CDR3 has 14 amino acids.

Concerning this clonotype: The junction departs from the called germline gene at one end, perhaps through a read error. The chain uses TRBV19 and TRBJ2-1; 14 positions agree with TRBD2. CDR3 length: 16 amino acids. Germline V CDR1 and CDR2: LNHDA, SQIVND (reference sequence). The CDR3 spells CPSSLGTSGGLNEQFF. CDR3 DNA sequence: TGTCCCAGTAGTCTTGGGACTAGCGGGGGCCTTAATGAGCAGTTCTTC.

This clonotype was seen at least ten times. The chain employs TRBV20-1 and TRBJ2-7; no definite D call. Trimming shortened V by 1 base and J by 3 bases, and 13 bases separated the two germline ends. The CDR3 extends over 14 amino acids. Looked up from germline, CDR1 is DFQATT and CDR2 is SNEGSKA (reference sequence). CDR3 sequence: CSARARNHYYEQYF. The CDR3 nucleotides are TGCAGTGCTAGAGCTCGGAATCATTACTACGAGCAGTACTTC.

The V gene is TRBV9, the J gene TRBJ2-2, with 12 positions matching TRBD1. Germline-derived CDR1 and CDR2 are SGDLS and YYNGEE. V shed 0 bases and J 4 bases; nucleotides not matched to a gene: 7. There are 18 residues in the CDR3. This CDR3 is CASSVEIGGQGATGELFF. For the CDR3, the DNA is TGTGCCAGCAGCGTAGAGATAGGGGGACAGGGGGCCACCGGGGAGCTGTTTTTT.

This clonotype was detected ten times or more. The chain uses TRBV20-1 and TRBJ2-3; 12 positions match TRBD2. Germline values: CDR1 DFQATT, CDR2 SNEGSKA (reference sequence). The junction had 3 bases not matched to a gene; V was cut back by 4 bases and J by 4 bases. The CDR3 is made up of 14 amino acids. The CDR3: CSAKTSGGPDTQYF. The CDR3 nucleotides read TGCAGTGCTAAGACTAGCGGGGGACCAGATACGCAGTATTTT.

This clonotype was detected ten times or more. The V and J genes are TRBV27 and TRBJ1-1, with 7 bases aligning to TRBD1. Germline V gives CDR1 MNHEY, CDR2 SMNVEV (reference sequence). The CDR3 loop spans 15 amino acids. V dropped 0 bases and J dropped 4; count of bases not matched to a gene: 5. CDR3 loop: CASSLSGGAGTEAFF. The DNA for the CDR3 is TGTGCCAGCAGTTTATCAGGGGGCGCAGGCACTGAAGCTTTCTTT.

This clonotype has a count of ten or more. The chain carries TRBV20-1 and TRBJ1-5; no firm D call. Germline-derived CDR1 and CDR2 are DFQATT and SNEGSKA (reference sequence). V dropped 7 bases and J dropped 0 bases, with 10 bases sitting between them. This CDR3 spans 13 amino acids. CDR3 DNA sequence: TGCAGTGTCCAGATTAATAGCAATCAGCCCCAGCATTTT. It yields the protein CSVQINSNQPQHF.

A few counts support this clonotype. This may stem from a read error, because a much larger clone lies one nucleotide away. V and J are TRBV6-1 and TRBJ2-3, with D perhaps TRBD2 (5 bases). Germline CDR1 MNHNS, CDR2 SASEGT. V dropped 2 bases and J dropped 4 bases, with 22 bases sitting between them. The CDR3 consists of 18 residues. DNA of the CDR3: TGTGCCAGCAGTGAATTCAGGACCGACCTCGGTAGCGCAGATACGCAGTATTTT. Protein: CASSEFRTDLGSADTQYF.

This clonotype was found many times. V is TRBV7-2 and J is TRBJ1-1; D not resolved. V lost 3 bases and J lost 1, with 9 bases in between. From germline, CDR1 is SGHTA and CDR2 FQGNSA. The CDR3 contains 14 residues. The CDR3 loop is CASSLVTANTEAFF. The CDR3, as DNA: TGTGCCAGCAGCTTGGTTACAGCGAACACTGAAGCTTTCTTT. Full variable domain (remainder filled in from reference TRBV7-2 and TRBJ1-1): GAGVSQSPSNKVTEKGKDVELRCDPISGHTALYWYRQSLGQGLEFLIYFQGNSAPDKSGLPSDRFSAERTGGSVSTLTIQRTQQEDSAVYLCASSLVTANTEAFFGQGTRLTVV.

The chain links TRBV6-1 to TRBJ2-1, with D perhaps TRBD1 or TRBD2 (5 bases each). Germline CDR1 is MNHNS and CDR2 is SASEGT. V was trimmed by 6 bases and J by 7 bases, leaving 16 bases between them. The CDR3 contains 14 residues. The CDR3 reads CASSVAGSSNEQFF. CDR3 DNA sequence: TGTGCCAGCAGCGTAGCAGGGAGTAGTAATGAGCAGTTCTTC.

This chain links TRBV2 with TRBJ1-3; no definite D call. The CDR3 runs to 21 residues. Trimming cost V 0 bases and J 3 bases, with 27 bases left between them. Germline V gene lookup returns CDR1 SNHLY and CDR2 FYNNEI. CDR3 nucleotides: TGTGCCAGCAGTGAAGCGCTTCAAGAATGGTATGAGGGATCAAGTGGAAACACCATATATTTT. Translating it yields CASSEALQEWYEGSSGNTIYF.